This TCR beta chain was found in a study of regulatory T cells in long-lasting Graves disease (dated by TCRdb to 2020 to 2022). As for the study more broadly: In the newly diagnosed Graves' disease group, patients had been taking antithyroid drugs for less than 3 months. A total of around 35 samples underwent TCR sequencing: around 13 from persistent and around 20 from newly diagnosed Graves' disease patients. The study was conducted in China and was registered as a clinical trial. Patients with persistent Graves' disease were compared with patients with newly diagnosed Graves' disease using TCR sequencing and RNA sequencing of peripheral blood. The full study reports these points: A larger number of public clonotypes was shared among persistent patients (about 2,700) than among newly diagnosed patients (roughly 970). Because the primary lesion, thyroid tissue, could not be accessed, the study looked at peripheral blood alone. Compared with newly diagnosed patients, persistent Graves' disease patients had lower TCR Shannon entropy and fewer highly expanded clones, which suggests clonal expansion. Only the TCR beta chain was sequenced and analyzed. The authors acknowledged the small sample size as a limitation that may reduce accuracy.

This sample's time point label indicates: newly diagnosed GD, antithyroid drugs for less than 3 months. RNA was extracted from PBMCs in TRIzol for both TCR sequencing and RNA sequencing. The diagnosis of Graves' disease was made according to American Thyroid Association guidelines. Recruitment of patients was carried out at an endocrinology department in Xi'an, China. Each patient gave approximately 10 milliliters of peripheral blood, collected in an EDTA anticoagulant tube. Ficoll Paque Plus density gradient separation was used to isolate PBMCs, and no further T cell sorting was done. RNA quality was checked with an Agilent 2100 Bioanalyzer and agarose gel, and concentration with a NanoDrop 2000. Libraries were built with multiplex PCR. Sequencing took place on an Illumina HiSeq 4000. CDR3 regions were amplified by Arm-PCR with iRepertoire HTBI primers to construct TCR beta libraries. Before sequencing, the PCR products went through gel purification. Turning to the authors' computational methods: Gene usage analysis of CDR3 amino acid clonotypes used the 62 TRBV and 12 to 15 TRBJ segments found across samples. Filtered high-quality paired reads were merged into contigs using COPE and FqMerger. BLAST was used to align contigs to IMGT TRBV, TRBD and TRBJ reference genes, and CDR3 was defined according to IMGT. Highly expanded clones were defined as clonotypes with a frequency above 0.1%. Repertoire diversity was measured by Shannon entropy, and V-J evenness by the Gini coefficient. Public clonotypes were defined as clonotypes shared by more than one individual. TCRdb trimmed the raw reads at Q25, called clones with MiXCR and kept productive beta chains. Each entry is one CDR3 protein sequence, shown with its most common DNA and genes. These V and J calls derive from TCRdb rather than the authors' analysis. The sample records around 480,000 distinct CDR3 sequences, roughly a sixth of which are singletons. The ten most abundant clones make up 25% of the sample.

This clonotype was seen repeatedly, ten times or more. Its antigen remains unidentified. One base away there is no much larger clone; base qualities are not given. These records were also assigned to another study, of T cells in Graves' hyperthyroidism and ophthalmopathy. According to the second study: Stable Graves' hyperthyroidism was defined as the absence of progression to ophthalmopathy over 18 months of follow-up. Hyperthyroidism patients were newly diagnosed, had a disease duration of under 2 months, and were aged 18 to 65 years. The study excluded patients with uncontrolled infections, other autoimmune diseases, pregnancy or lactation. Diagnoses were established on the basis of clinical symptoms, serum thyroxine and TRAb, thyroid ultrasound, and orbital computed tomography. The first round of RT-PCR for the TCR CDR3 was performed with the HTBI primer set and the Qiagen OneStep RT-PCR kit. Blood samples also contained most of the expanded thyroid clonotypes (frequency above 0.001), which suggests that blood repertoires may reflect thyroid immune responses. A 13 V-J signature model separated ophthalmopathy from stable hyperthyroidism, with nearly 90% sensitivity and about 81% specificity in cross-validation and 80%/75% in testing. During validation, the model predicted progression to ophthalmopathy a median of approximately six months ahead of onset, with roughly 65% sensitivity and 72.22% specificity. A discovery cohort of 95 to 100 patients, roughly 45 with Graves' ophthalmopathy and approximately 60 with stable Graves' hyperthyroidism, was used to find distinguishing TCR V-J signatures. An independent validation cohort of around 19 hyperthyroidism patients and 17 patients who later progressed to ophthalmopathy tested prospective prediction of ophthalmopathy. The 100 or so discovery patients were randomly split 7:3 into training and test sets. In addition, the study compared T-cell repertoires in thyroid tissue and in blood from roughly 6 Graves' hyperthyroidism patients. Following sampling, methimazole starting at 30 mg daily was given to hyperthyroidism patients, and high-dose intravenous methylprednisolone was given to ophthalmopathy patients. A second multiplex PCR round built the libraries, followed by size selection and purification. Libraries were sequenced paired-end with 100 bp reads on an Illumina HiSeq2000. SOAPnuke was used to process the raw data, throwing out any read that contained adapters or uncalled bases, had a mean Phred below 15, or lacked an exact constant-primer or identifier match. High-quality paired reads were merged with COPE v1.2.5, and unique nucleotide sequences were defined as clonotypes. MiTCR v1.1 was used to align the clonotypes against IMGT TRBV, TRBD and TRBJ reference segments. Only V-J combinations with frequency above 0.0001, covering 99.2% of repertoires, were analysed. The TCS score was defined as F50 (clonal expansion) divided by E x V (chaos), with BLOSUM62-based TCRdist calculated between CDR3 peptides within each V-J. Welch's t-statistics and random forest reduced some 510 V-J features to about 13, which were used in a naive Bayes classifier (R e1071). No statistical method was used to set the sample size in advance, and investigators knew the group allocation. According to the paper, TCR Vbeta CDR3 sequencing was carried out on 135 peripheral blood samples, which came from under 50 ophthalmopathy, approximately 78 hyperthyroidism and around 17 progressor patients.

The receptor was isolated from a woman aged 35-65 years with Graves disease. Donor details come from another sample of the same person, matched by shared clones. Sample: peripheral blood mononuclear cells (PBMCs), taken at new diagnosis, from a patient treated with antithyroid drugs.

At the DNA level, the sequence is TGTGCCACCAGTGATTCAACCCCTTACAATGAGCAGTTCTTC. It translates as CATSDSTPYNEQFF. The V and J segments used are TRBV24-1 and TRBJ2-1, with the D gene call left open. CDR1 and CDR2 were assigned from the germline V gene as KGHDR and SFDVKD. V drops 2 bases and J drops 4 bases, leaving 8 bases in between. The CDR3 holds 14 amino acids from the cysteine to the phenylalanine. Left in the record is the CDR3 DNA by itself, 42 bases read in frame from the first base.